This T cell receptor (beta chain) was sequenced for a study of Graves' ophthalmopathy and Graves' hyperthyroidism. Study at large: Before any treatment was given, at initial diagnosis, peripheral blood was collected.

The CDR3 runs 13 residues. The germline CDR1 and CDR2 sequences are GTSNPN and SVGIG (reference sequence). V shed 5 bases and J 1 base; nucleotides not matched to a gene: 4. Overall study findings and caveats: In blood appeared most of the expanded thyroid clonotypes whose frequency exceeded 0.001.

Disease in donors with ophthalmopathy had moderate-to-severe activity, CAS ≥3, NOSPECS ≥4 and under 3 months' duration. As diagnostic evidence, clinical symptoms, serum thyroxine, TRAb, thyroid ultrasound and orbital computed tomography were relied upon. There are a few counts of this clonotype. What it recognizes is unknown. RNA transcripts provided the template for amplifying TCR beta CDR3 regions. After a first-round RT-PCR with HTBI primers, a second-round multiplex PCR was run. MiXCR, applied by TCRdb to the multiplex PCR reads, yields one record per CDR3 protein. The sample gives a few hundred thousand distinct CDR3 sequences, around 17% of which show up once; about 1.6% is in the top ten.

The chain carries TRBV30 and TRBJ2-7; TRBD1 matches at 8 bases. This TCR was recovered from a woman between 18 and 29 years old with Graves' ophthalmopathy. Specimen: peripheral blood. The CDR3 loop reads CAWGTGPSYEQYF. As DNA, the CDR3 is TGTGCCTGGGGGACAGGCCCGTCCTACGAGCAGTACTTC.